This is a list of T cell receptor beta chains from one sample in a study of blood T cell repertoires in COVID-19. The table came from immunoSEQ multiplex PCR; TCRdb's copy has only in-frame clones and leaves some out. The sample contains just under 150,000 clones, over 80% of which appear only once. Source material: peripheral blood. The origin of the receptors is a woman between 45 and 60 years old with acute or convalescent COVID-19. Both conserved end residues are part of each CDR3. Fields, in order: J gene, clone size, D gene, V gene, CDR3 DNA, CDR3 protein. D genes are given only for firm matches. Size values are once, few and many counts, or a class for expanded clones, and some rows have none.

TRBJ2-7,.,.,TRBV7-9,TGTGCCAGCAGCTTAGCGTCCCAGGATAGCGAGCAGTACTTC,CASSLASQDSEQYF
TRBJ2-3,few,.,TRBV5-4,TGTGCCAGCAGCTTGGACAGGACAGATACGCAGTATTTT,CASSLDRTDTQYF
TRBJ2-2,.,.,TRBV21-1,TGTGCCAGTTCGGAGGGCCAAGCCGGGGAGCTGTTTTTT,CASSEGQAGELFF
TRBJ1-6,.,TRBD1,TRBV19,TGTGCCAGTAGTAAAACCGGGACAGGGGGACCCGATAATTCACCCCTCCACTTT,CASSKTGTGGPDNSPLHF
TRBJ1-6,once,.,TRBV3-1/TRBV3-2,TGTGCCAGCAGCCTATCTCCTAGAGATTCACCCCTCCACTTT,CASSLSPRDSPLHF
TRBJ1-2,.,.,TRBV20-1,TGCAGTGCTGTCCGGGACACCGGCTACACCTTC,CSAVRDTGYTF
TRBJ2-2,.,.,TRBV30,TGTGCCTGGAGTGTCCGGACTACGGGCACCGGGGAGCTGTTTTTT,CAWSVRTTGTGELFF
TRBJ2-7,few,.,TRBV4-1,TGCGCCAGCAGCCCGGGACTCTTAAGTGCGGACGAGCAGTACTTC,CASSPGLLSADEQYF
TRBJ2-1,.,TRBD2,TRBV5-1,TGCGCCAGCAGCTTTGGGACTAGCACCCGAGAAGGGAATGAGCAGTTCTTC,CASSFGTSTREGNEQFF
TRBJ2-3,.,.,TRBV2,TGTGCCAGCAGCGATTCGGGACTCCCCAGCACAGATACGCAGTATTTT,CASSDSGLPSTDTQYF
TRBJ2-5,.,.,TRBV9,TGTGCCAGCAGCGGTCTGACAAGTACCTATGTACAAGAGACCCAGTACTTC,CASSGLTSTYVQETQYF
TRBJ1-3,.,.,TRBV27,TGTGCCAGCAGTCCCATCCCAACGACAGCTGCGGAAAACACCATATATTTT,CASSPIPTTAAENTIYF
TRBJ1-6,.,TRBD1,TRBV7-2,TGTGCCAGCAGCCTGGCAGGGACAGGGTTCAATTCACCCCTCCACTTT,CASSLAGTGFNSPLHF
TRBJ2-6,once,.,TRBV5-6,TGTGCCAGCAGCTTGGGATCAGGACAGCTCTCCTCTGGGGCCAACGTCCTGACTTTC,CASSLGSGQLSSGANVLTF
TRBJ2-7,.,TRBD2,TRBV5-1,TGCGCCAGCAGCTTGGCTAGCGGGGACACTTACGAGCAGTACTTC,CASSLASGDTYEQYF
TRBJ2-3,.,TRBD2,TRBV19,TGTGCCAGTAGTAGGCGGGGGGGAGAGGGAGATACGCAGTATTTT,CASSRRGGEGDTQYF
TRBJ1-2,.,.,TRBV29-1,TGCAGCGTCGGGATCGCGCAGACTGGGGGCTACACCTTC,CSVGIAQTGGYTF
TRBJ2-2,.,.,TRBV3-1/TRBV3-2,TGTGCCAGCAGCCAAGATCCGTTAGGACAGTCCACCGGGGAGCTGTTTTTT,CASSQDPLGQSTGELFF
TRBJ2-7,.,TRBD1,TRBV6-5,TGTGCCAGCAGTTTACGACAGGGGACTCCCTACGAGCAGTACTTC,CASSLRQGTPYEQYF
TRBJ2-1,.,.,TRBV7-3,TGTGCCAGCAGCTTAAATTTCGCGGGCAGGGGCTCCTACAATGAGCAGTTCTTC,CASSLNFAGRGSYNEQFF
TRBJ1-1,few,.,TRBV4-1,TGCGCCAGCAGCCGACAGACTGCTCATGAAGCTTTCTTT,CASSRQTAHEAFF